Included here is one TCR beta chain sequence, with context. It lacks a known antigen. No qualities accompany the bases; no much larger clone lies one base away. The CDR3 regions of human TCRbeta chains were subjected to immunosequencing. The authors' pipeline ran thus. Repertoire TCRs were checked for matches against a reference library of SARS-CoV-2-specific TCRs that had been generated using the MIRA antigen-specificity platform. Breadth was defined as the fraction of unique TCRs that were SARS-CoV-2-associated, and depth was defined as the fraction of total T cells that were SARS-CoV-2-associated. Each spike-specific TCR was assigned to its reactive spike region and to a CD4 or CD8 class using the MIRA data. Log10-transformed breadth and depth values were compared by one-way ANOVA with Sidak's multiple comparisons tests. TCRdb provides this immuneACCESS table in a form limited to in-frame rearrangements. Some clones are lacking; in checked studies, under half of them reflect an unresolved V gene, and why the rest are absent is not known. That table gives V, J and clone size, and the DNA gave D and trimming. This sample gives under 150,000 clones in total; roughly 88% of them show up just once. The top ten constitute approximately 1.6% of the sample.

Interpreted using the paper, the time point label stands for: about 28 days (+/-7) after the second vaccine dose. AZD1222 recipients with second doses at about 4 weeks or about 12 weeks were pooled, because spike-specific TCR depth and breadth did not differ between schedules. The vaccinee samples were drawn from two UK trials, COV001 and COV002, one of which was a single-blind randomized controlled phase 2/3 trial testing AZD1222 (ChAdOx1 nCoV-19) in healthy adults. For TCRbeta chain sequencing, PBMC samples from trial participants were taken at day 0 and at day 28 after the second dose. This sample is drawn from a study of T cell responses to AZD1222 COVID-19 vaccine (dated by TCRdb to the early 2020s). Broadly, across the study: A total of under 250 trial participants underwent TCR sequencing, of whom 200 to 220 had received two doses of AZD1222 and 26 had received two doses of the MenACWY control vaccine. Enrollment into the trials was organized by age into subgroups of 18-55, 56-69 and 70-plus years, and those subgroups contained around 150, 28 and 57 TCR-sequenced participants, respectively. Findings and caveats that apply to the study as a whole: Conclusions about previously exposed vaccinees are limited, since just five to seven AZD1222 recipients were seropositive for SARS-CoV-2 at baseline. Epitopes outside the regions mutated in the B.1.351 and B.1.1.7 variants were reportedly recognized by nearly half of the unique spike-specific TCRs. CD4 TCRs associated with the vaccine covered the entire spike protein, and the dominant responses were in regions 160-218 and 743-854. After two AZD1222 doses, both the breadth and the depth of spike-specific TCRs were significantly higher than at day 0 and than in MenACWY recipients. Because no day 14 peak-response samples were available, repertoires were characterized only after the peak T cell response. In the small 56-69-year group, the increase in depth fell short of significance, most likely because of low power. Participants were mostly white British and included more females than males, and it was suggested by the authors that clonal diversity may have been underestimated.

Taken from cysteine to phenylalanine, the CDR3 has 16 residues. Of the read, only the CDR3 DNA is kept; its 48 bases are in frame from base 1. Deletion took 4 bases off V and 5 bases off J, with a span of 21 bases between the germline ends. The germline V gene sets CDR1 to SGDLS and CDR2 to YYNGEE. This material consisted of peripheral blood, taken 28 days after the second AZD1222 dose. The receptor was isolated from an adult who received the AZD1222 COVID-19 vaccine. The chain couples TRBV9 to TRBJ2-5, with TRBD2 as a weak D call on 6 bases. The encoded CDR3 is CASSLTPGPGRETQYF. The bases read TGTGCCAGCAGCCTAACCCCGGGTCCAGGGAGGGAGACCCAGTACTTC. The reference TRBV9 and TRBJ2-5 proteins fill in what lies around the CDR3, so the full variable domain reads DSGVTQTPKHLITATGQRVTLRCSPRSGDLSVYWYQQSLDQGLQFLIQYYNGEERAKGNILERFSAQQFPDLHSELNLSSLELGDSALYFCASSLTPGPGRETQYFGPGTRLLVL.